This TCR beta chain was obtained from a study of blood T cells in healthy people across ages (dated by TCRdb to the mid-2010s). With respect to the entire study: In model experiments, template switching captured roughly one uniquely barcoded TCR beta cDNA molecule for every two T cells. Using deep sequencing normalized with unique cDNA molecular identifiers, the study measured how TCR beta repertoire diversity changes with age. Donors were grouped into four age groups: young (average about 15 years), middle-aged (39), aged (around 62) and long-lived (around 80). Donors of different ages were randomly distributed across sequencing lanes to avoid experimental bias. For two donors (one aged 18 to 30 and one aged 80 or older), the study analyzed two additional independent replicas of 1 million unique cDNA reads from the same blood draw.

Findings and caveats that apply to the study as a whole: Estimates of total diversity from one million sequenced T cells were regarded as lower bounds and underestimates. Donor CMV infection status was unknown, potentially confounding age-related changes in expanded clonotypes. The long-lived group showed more naive CD4+ T cells, fewer expanded clones and increased TCR diversity than the aged group, suggesting age selection. A strong correlation was found between observed TCR beta diversity and the percentage of naive T cells measured by flow cytometry. Conclusive comparison of naive and antigen-experienced compartments was prevented by the profiling of bulk unsorted PBMCs. Observed TCR beta diversity per million T cells fell roughly linearly with age, and a significant reduction was already apparent by age approximately 41.

The library was built by means of 5' RACE. The sequencer was an Illumina HiSeq 2500. The second PCR ran for roughly 7 to 11 cycles and used a J-beta primer mix along with a sample-barcoded 5' primer. A unique molecular identifier was introduced onto each TCR beta cDNA molecule by a template-switch 5' adaptor carrying 12 random nucleotides. Each sample yielded at least 2.5 million CDR3-containing paired-end reads. First-strand cDNA synthesis was performed from all RNA using the Mint cDNA synthesis kit, with priming by a TRBC-specific oligonucleotide. Following uracil-DNA glycosylase treatment, a first 18-cycle PCR with universal primers M1SS and BC2_uni_R was performed on all cDNA. The study's own analysis went as follows. Normalization of each sample was performed by random selection of 1 million high-quality reads, each carrying a distinct molecular identifier. Instead of being binned into consensus sequences, reads that shared molecular identifiers were thrown out. CDR3 identification, clonotype clustering and error correction used MiTCR with a Q25 quality threshold and the strictest error-elimination algorithm. A nonparametric unseen species model with Euler transformation was used to estimate a lower bound on total TCR beta diversity. Starting from the raw public reads, TCRdb applied fastp trimming at Q25, assembled clones with MiXCR and retained in-frame beta chains. Entries are consolidated by CDR3 protein sequence, retaining the most common genes and DNA. The V and J calls were not made by the authors but by TCRdb's processing. The sample table contains 800,000 to 950,000 distinct CDR3 sequences; only one count was recorded for around 48% of them. The ten largest clonotypes hold under 15% of the sample.

With regard to this clonotype: No cognate antigen has been identified for it. Per-nucleotide qualities are absent, and no much larger clonotype sits a single base away.

Trimming costs V 5 bases and J 2 bases, and their ends lie 18 bases apart. There are 15 amino acids in the CDR3, from cysteine to phenylalanine inclusive. CDR3 DNA is the only sequence kept; it has 45 bases, read in frame from the first base. For CDR1 and CDR2, the germline V gene (reference sequence) lists DFQATT and SNEGSKA. The donors were 40 or so Caucasian individuals from Russia, aged 6 to 90 years, who were systemically healthy. Each donor gave approximately 10 milliliters of peripheral blood, collected into EDTA-treated Vacutainer tubes. Ficoll-Paque density-gradient centrifugation was used to isolate PBMCs, with at least 6.5 million per sample. Trizol reagent was used to extract total RNA from PBMCs, with at least 5.5 micrograms per sample. The percentages of naive CD45RAhigh/CD27high T cells were determined by flow cytometry on a PBMC aliquot from every donor.

Recombination connected TRBV20-1 to TRBJ2-5; the D call is tentative, TRBD1 or TRBD2, as each matches 6 bases. The sequence came from a man between 25 and 39 years old in good health. The sample comprised blood. CDR3 sequence: CSADQTGAGQETQYF. The sequenced DNA: TGCAGTGCTGACCAGACGGGGGCTGGGCAAGAGACCCAGTACTTC.